This T cell receptor (beta chain) was retrieved from a study of T cells in Graves' hyperthyroidism and ophthalmopathy. Study findings and constraints: Blood shared most expanded thyroid clonotypes above 0.001. In the analysis, a 13 V-J model separated ophthalmopathy from stable hyperthyroidism.

Amplified regions were TCR beta CDR3 sequences from RNA transcripts. HTBI primers were the set used in a first-round RT-PCR of the TCR CDR3. TCRdb re-analysed the multiplex PCR reads in MiXCR, keeping a single row per CDR3 protein. This table holds over 350,000 distinct CDR3 sequences, over 12% found once. This clonotype was counted at least ten times. Its target is not known. PBMCs were collected from a 10 ml volume of fresh peripheral blood. The CDR3 totals 14 residues. V was pared by 4 bases and J by 7 bases, with 5 bases of the junction left unmatched. Per the germline V gene, CDR1 is GTSNPN and CDR2 is SVGIG (reference sequence).

The chain combines TRBV30 with TRBJ2-1, with 12 bases fitting TRBD2. Sample: blood. The sequence was obtained from a man aged 45-60 years with Graves' ophthalmopathy. The CDR3 sequence is CAWTSGRAGNEQFF. In DNA, the CDR3 is TGTGCCTGGACTAGCGGGAGGGCCGGGAATGAGCAGTTCTTC.